This TCR beta chain came from a study of T cell changes during pregnancy in multiple sclerosis. Germline V gene lookup returns CDR1 SGHNT and CDR2 YYREEE (reference sequence). The CDR3 has 14 amino acids. V trimming: 3 bases; J trimming: 2 bases; junction bases outside the gene matches: 5. TCRdb's table, derived via immunoSEQ multiplex PCR, lists solely in-frame clones and lacks some. The sample lists about 44,000 clones; 90% were seen once. Sample: CD4+ T cells from peripheral blood mononuclear cells, taken before pregnancy. The chain links TRBV5-4 to TRBJ2-7, with 7 bases aligning to TRBD1. The sequence derives from a female donor with multiple sclerosis, enrolled in a pregnancy study. CDR3 amino acids: CASSSGQAAYEQYF. The CDR3 nucleotides read TGTGCCAGCAGCTCTGGACAGGCAGCCTACGAGCAGTACTTC. Supplemented by reference TRBV5-4 and TRBJ2-7, the full variable domain reads ETGVTQSPTHLIKTRGQQVTLRCSSQSGHNTVSWYQQALGQGPQFIFQYYREEENGRGNFPPRFSGLQFPNYSSELNVNALELDDSALYLCASSSGQAAYEQYFGPGTRLTVT.